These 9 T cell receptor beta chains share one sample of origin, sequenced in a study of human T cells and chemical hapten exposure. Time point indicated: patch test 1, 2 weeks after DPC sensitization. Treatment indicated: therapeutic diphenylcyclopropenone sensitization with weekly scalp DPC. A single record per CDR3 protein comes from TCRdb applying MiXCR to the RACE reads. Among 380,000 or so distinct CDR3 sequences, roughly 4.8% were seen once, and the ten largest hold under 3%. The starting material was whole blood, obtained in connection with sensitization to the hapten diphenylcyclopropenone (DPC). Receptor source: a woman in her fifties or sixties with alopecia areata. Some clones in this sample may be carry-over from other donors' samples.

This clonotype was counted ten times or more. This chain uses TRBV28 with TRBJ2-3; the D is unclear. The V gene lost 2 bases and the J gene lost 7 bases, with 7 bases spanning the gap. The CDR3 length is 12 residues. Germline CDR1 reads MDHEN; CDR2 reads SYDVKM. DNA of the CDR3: TGTGCCAGCAGTTTAATAAAAAATACGCAGTATTTT. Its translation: CASSLIKNTQYF.

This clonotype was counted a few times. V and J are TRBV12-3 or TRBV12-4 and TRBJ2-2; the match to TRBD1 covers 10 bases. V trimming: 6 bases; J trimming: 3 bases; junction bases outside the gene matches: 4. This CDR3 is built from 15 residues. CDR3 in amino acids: CASRSTGGDTGELFF. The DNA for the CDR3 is TGTGCCAGCAGGTCGACAGGGGGCGACACCGGGGAGCTGTTTTTT.

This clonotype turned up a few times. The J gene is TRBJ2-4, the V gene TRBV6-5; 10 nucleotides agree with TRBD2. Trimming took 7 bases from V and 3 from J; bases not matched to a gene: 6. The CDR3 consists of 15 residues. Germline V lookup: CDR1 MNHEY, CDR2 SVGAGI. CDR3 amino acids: CASNYSGGLKNIQYF. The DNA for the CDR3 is TGTGCCAGCAATTATAGCGGGGGGCTCAAAAACATTCAGTACTTC.

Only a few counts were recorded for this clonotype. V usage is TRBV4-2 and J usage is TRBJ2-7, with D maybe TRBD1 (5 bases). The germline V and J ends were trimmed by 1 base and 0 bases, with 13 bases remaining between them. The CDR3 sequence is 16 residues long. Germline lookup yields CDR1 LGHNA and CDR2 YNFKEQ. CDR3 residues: CASSQVEQAPSYEQYF. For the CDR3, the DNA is TGTGCCAGCAGCCAAGTTGAACAGGCACCCTCCTACGAGCAGTACTTC.

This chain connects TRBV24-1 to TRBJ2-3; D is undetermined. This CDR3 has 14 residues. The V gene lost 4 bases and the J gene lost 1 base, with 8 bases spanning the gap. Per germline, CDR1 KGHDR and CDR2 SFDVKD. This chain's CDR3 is CATSELRGTDTQYF. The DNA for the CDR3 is TGTGCCACCAGTGAACTCCGAGGCACAGATACGCAGTATTTT.

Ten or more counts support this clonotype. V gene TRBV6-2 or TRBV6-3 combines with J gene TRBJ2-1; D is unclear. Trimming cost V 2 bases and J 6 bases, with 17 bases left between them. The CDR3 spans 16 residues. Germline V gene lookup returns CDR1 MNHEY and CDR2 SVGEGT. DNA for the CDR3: TGTGCCAGCAGTTACGACCCCGAAGGTTGGTCCAATGAGCAGTTCTTC. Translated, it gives CASSYDPEGWSNEQFF.

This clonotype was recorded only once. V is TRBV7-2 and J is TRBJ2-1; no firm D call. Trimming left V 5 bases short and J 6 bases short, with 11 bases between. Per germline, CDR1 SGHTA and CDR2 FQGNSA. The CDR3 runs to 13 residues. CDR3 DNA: TGTGCCAGCAGCCGACGCCCCCTCAATGAGCAGTTCTTC. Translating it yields CASSRRPLNEQFF.

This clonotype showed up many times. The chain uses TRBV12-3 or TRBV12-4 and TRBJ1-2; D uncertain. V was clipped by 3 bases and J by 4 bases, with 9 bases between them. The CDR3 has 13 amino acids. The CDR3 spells CASSFEAGYGYTF. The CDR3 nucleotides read TGTGCCAGCAGTTTCGAGGCAGGCTATGGCTACACCTTC.

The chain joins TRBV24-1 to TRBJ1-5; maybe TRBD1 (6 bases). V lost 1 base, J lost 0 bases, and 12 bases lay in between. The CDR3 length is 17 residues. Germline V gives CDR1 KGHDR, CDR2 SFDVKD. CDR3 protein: CATSDFHRDYSNQPQHF. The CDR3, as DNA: TGTGCCACCAGTGATTTTCACAGGGATTATAGCAATCAGCCCCAGCATTTT.